This TCR beta chain emerged from a study of blood T cell repertoires in COVID-19. Study details: Sites in the United States, Italy and Spain provided acute and convalescent COVID-19 samples. PBMCs, B-cell-depleted T cells, or T cells were the source of the cDNA or gDNA that made up the material.

The length of the CDR3 is 13 residues. Between the trimmed V and J ends, which lost 0 bases and 4 bases, there was a span of 8 bases. CDR1 SGHDT and CDR2 YYEEEE come from the germline V gene. Methods used by the authors: Quantification of nucleated cells was approximated via reference gene primer amplification. Data came from immunoSEQ multiplex PCR; TCRdb stores just in-frame clones and leaves some out. From that table come the V and J calls and clone size; the DNA was used to work out D and trimming. This table holds approximately 97,000 clones, about 85% found once. The clonotype comes from a human donor in a cohort sampled during active COVID-19. Sequencing was performed on peripheral blood. The chain combines TRBV5-6 with TRBJ2-7, with D possibly being TRBD1 (5 bases). This CDR3 reads CASSLGSGYEQYF. For the CDR3, the DNA is TGTGCCAGCAGCTTGGGCTCAGGGTACGAGCAGTACTTC.